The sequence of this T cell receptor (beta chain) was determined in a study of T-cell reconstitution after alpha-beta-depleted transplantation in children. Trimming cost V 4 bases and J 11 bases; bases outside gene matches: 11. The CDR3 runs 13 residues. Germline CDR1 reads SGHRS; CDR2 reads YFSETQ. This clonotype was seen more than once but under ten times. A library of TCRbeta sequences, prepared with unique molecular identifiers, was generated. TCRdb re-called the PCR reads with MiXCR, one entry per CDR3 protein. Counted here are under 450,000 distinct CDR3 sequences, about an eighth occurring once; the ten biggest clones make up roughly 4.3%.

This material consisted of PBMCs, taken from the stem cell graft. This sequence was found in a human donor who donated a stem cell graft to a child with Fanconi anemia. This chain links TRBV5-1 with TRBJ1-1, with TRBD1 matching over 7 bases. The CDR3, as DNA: TGCGCCAGCAGCAACACCGGGACAGAGTTGGCTTTCTTT. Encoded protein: CASSNTGTELAFF.